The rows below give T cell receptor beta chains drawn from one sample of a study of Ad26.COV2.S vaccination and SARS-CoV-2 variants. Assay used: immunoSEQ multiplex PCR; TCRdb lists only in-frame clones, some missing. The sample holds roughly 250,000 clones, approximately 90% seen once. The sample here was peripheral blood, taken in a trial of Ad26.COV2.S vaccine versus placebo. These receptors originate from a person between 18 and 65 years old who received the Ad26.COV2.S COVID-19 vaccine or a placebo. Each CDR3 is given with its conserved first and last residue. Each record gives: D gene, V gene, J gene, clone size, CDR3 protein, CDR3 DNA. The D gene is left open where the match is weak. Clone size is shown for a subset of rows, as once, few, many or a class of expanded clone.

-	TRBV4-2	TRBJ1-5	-	CASSQRGGGGNQPQHF	TGTGCCAGCAGCCAAAGGGGAGGTGGGGGCAATCAGCCCCAGCATTTT
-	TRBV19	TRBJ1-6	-	CASSMYVSYNSPLHF	TGTGCCAGTAGTATGTACGTCAGCTATAATTCACCCCTCCACTTT
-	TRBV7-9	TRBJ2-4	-	CASSLVGKTGKNIQYF	TGTGCCAGCAGCTTAGTGGGTAAGACAGGAAAAAACATTCAGTACTTC
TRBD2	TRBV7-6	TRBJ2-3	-	CASSLASSGGASDTQYF	TGTGCCAGCAGCTTAGCGAGTAGCGGGGGGGCCTCAGATACGCAGTATTTT
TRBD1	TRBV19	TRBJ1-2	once	CASSPQGVVGYTF	TGTGCCAGTAGTCCCCAGGGGGTAGTTGGCTACACCTTC
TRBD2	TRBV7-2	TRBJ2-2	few	CASSKSGTHTGELFF	TGTGCCAGCAGCAAGAGCGGGACCCACACCGGGGAGCTGTTTTTT
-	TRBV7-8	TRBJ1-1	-	CASSLVPRTEAFF	TGTGCCAGCAGCTTAGTTCCCAGGACTGAAGCTTTCTTT
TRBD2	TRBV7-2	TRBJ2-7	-	CASSASGQDEQYF	TGTGCCAGCAGTGCTAGCGGGCAAGACGAGCAGTACTTC
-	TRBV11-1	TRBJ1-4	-	CASSFRLNEKLFF	TGTGCCAGCAGCTTTCGACTCAATGAAAAACTGTTTTTT
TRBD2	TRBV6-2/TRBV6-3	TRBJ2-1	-	CASSYTGLAGGPYNEQFF	TGTGCCAGCAGTTACACCGGACTAGCGGGAGGGCCCTACAATGAGCAGTTCTTC
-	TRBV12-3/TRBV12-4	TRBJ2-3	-	CASSLADTQYF	TGTGCCAGCAGCTTAGCAGATACGCAGTATTTT